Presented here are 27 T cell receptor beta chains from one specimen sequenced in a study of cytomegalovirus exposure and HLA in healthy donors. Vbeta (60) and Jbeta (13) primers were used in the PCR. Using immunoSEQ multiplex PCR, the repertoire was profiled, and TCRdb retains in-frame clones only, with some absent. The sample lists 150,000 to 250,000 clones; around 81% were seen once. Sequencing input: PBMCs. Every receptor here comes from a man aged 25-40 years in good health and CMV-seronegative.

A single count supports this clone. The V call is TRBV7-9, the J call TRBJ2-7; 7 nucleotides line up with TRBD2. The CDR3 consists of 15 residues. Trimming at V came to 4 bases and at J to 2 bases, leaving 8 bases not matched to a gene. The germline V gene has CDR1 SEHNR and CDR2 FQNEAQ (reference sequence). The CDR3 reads CASSSSWDYTYEQYF. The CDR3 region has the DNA TGTGCCAGCAGCTCTAGTTGGGACTACACCTACGAGCAGTACTTC.

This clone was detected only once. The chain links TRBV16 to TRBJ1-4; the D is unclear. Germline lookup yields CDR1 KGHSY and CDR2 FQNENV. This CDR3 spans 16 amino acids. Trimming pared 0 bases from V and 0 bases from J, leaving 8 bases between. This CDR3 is CASSQSDGTTNEKLFF. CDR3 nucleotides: TGTGCCAGCAGCCAATCCGACGGGACAACTAATGAAAAACTGTTTTTT.

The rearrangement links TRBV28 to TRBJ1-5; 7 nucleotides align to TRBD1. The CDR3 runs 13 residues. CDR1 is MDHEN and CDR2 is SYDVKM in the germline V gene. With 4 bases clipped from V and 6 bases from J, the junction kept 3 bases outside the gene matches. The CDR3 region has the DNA TGTGCCAGCAGTTACAGGGGAGTTCAGCCCCAGCATTTT. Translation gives CASSYRGVQPQHF.

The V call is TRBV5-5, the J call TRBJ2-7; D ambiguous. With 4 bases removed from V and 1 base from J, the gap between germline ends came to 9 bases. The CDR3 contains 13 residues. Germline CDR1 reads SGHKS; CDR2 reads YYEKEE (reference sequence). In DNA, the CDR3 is TGTGCCAGCAGCCCCTGGGCATCCTACGAGCAGTACTTC. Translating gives CASSPWASYEQYF.

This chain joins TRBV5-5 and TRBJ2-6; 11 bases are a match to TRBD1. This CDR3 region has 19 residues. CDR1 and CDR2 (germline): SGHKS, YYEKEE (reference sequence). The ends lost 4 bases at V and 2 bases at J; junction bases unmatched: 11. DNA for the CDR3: TGTGCCAGCAGCATAAGGACAGGGGGCTCGAAGCCTGGGGCCAACGTCCTGACTTTC. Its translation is CASSIRTGGSKPGANVLTF.

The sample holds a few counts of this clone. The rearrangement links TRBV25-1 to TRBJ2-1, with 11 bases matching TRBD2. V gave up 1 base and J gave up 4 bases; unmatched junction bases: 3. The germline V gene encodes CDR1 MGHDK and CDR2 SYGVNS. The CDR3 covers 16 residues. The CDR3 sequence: CASSESRLAGYNEQFF. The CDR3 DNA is TGTGCCAGCAGTGAATCCCGACTAGCGGGGTACAATGAGCAGTTCTTC.

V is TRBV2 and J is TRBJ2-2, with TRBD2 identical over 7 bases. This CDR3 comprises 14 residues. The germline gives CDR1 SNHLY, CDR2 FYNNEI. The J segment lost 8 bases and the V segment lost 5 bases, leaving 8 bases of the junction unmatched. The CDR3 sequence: CASSWSGIGGELFF. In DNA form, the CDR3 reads TGTGCCAGCAGTTGGAGCGGGATTGGTGGGGAGCTGTTTTTT.

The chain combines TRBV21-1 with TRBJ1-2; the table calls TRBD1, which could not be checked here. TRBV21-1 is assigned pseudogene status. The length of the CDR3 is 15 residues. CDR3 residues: CASSEHRVTNYGYTF. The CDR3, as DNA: TGTGCCAGCAGCGAGCACAGGGTCACGAACTATGGCTACACCTTC.

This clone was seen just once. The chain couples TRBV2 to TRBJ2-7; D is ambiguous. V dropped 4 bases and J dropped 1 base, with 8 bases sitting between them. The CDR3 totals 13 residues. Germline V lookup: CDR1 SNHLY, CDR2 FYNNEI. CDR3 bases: TGTGCCAGCAGTGGCCCCAGATCCTACGAGCAGTACTTC. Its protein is CASSGPRSYEQYF.

The CDR3: CASSKDWSTDTQYF. The CDR3 region has the DNA TGTGCCAGCAGTAAGGACTGGAGCACAGATACGCAGTATTTT. The chain has TRBV6-5 and TRBJ2-3; D is perhaps TRBD2 (5 bases). This CDR3 is built from 14 residues. V gave up 5 bases and J gave up 0 bases, with 9 bases separating them. Germline V gene sequence: CDR1 MNHEY, CDR2 SVGAGI.

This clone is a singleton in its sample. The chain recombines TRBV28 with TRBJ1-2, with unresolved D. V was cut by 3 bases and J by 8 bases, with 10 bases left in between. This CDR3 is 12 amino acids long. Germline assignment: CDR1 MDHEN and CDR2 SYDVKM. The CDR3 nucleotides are TGTGCCAGCAGTTTGGTGTTGGAGGGCTACACCTTC. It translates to CASSLVLEGYTF.

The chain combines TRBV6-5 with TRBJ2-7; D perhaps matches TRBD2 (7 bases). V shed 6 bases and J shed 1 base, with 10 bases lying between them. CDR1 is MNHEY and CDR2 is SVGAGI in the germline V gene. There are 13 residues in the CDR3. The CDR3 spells CASSAGASYEQYF. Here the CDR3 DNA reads TGTGCCAGCAGCGCGGGGGCTTCCTACGAGCAGTACTTC.

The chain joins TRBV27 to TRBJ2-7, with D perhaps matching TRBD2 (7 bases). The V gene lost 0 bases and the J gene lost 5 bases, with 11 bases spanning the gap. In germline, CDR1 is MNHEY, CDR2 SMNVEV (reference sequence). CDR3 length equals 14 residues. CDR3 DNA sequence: TGTGCCAGCAGTTTATCCGGGGGGCGCAACGAGCAGTACTTC. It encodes CASSLSGGRNEQYF.

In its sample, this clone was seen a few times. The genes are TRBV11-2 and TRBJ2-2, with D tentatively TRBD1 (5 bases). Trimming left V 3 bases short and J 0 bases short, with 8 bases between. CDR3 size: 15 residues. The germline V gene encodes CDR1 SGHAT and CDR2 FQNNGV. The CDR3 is CASSLGHANTGELFF. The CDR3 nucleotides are TGTGCCAGCAGCTTGGGGCACGCGAACACCGGGGAGCTGTTTTTT.

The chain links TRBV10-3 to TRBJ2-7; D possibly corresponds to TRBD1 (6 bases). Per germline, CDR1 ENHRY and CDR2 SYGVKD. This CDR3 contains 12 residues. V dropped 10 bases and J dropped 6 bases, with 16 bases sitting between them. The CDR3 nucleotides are TGTGCCACGTCACAGGGTGTCGGCGAGCAGTACTTC. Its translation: CATSQGVGEQYF.

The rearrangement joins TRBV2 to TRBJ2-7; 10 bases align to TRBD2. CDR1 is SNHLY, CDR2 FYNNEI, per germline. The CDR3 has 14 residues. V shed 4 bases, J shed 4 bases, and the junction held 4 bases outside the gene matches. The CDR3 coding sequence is TGTGCCAGCAGTGGAGGACTAGCGGCATACGAGCAGTACTTC. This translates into CASSGGLAAYEQYF.

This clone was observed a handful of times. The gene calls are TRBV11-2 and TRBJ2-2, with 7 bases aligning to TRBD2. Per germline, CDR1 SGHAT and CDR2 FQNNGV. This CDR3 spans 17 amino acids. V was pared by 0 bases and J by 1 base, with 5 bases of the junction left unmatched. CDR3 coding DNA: TGTGCCAGCAGCTTAGAAGTCACGGGAGGGAACACCGGGGAGCTGTTTTTT. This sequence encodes CASSLEVTGGNTGELFF.

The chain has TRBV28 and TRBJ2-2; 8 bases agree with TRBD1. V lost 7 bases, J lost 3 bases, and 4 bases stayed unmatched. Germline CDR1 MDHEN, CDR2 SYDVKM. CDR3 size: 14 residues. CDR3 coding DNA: TGTGCCAGCACTCAGGGGGCGGACACCGGGGAGCTGTTTTTT. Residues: CASTQGADTGELFF. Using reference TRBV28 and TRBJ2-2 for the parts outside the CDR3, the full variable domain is DVKVTQSSRYLVKRTGEKVFLECVQDMDHENMFWYRQDPGLGLRLIYFSYDVKMKEKGDIPEGYSVSREKKERFSLILESASTNQTSMYLCASTQGADTGELFFGEGSRLTVL.

The CDR3 loop reads CATSPSAGTDTQYF. DNA of the CDR3: TGTGCCACCAGTCCCAGCGCCGGCACAGATACGCAGTATTTT. The J gene is TRBJ2-3, the V gene TRBV15, with D unclear. V was pared by 6 bases and J by 1 base, with 11 bases between. Germline values: CDR1 LNHNV, CDR2 YYDKDF (reference sequence). CDR3 length: 14 residues. The full variable domain, completed using reference TRBV15 and TRBJ2-3, is DAMVIQNPRYQVTQFGKPVTLSCSQTLNHNVMYWYQQKSSQAPKLLFHYYDKDFNNEADTPDNFQSRRPNTSFCFLDIRSPGLGDTAMYLCATSPSAGTDTQYFGPGTRLTVL.

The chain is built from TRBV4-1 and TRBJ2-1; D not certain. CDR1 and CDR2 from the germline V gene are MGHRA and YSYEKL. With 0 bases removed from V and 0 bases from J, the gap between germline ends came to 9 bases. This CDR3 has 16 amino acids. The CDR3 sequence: CASSQEQSFSYNEQFF. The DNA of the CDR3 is TGCGCCAGCAGCCAAGAACAAAGTTTCTCCTACAATGAGCAGTTCTTC.

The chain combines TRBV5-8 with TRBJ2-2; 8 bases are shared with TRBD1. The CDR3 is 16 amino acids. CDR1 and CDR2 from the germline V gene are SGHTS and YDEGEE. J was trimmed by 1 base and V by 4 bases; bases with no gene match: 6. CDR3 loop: CASSPPGTGNTGELFF. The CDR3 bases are TGTGCCAGCAGCCCCCCCGGGACAGGGAACACCGGGGAGCTGTTTTTT.

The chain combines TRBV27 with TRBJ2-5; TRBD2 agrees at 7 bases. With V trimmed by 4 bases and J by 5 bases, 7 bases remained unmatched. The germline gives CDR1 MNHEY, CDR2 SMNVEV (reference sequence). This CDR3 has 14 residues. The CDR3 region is CASSSLVGGETQYF. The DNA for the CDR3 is TGTGCCAGCAGTTCACTAGTGGGGGGGGAGACCCAGTACTTC.

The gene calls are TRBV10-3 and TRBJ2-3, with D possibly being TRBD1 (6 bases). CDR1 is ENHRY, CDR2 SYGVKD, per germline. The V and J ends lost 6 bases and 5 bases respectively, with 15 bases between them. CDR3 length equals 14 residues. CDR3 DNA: TGTGCCATCAGCCCCCGGACAGTAGGAGATACGCAGTATTTT. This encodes CAISPRTVGDTQYF.

This chain's CDR3 is CASSVVPEAFF. As DNA, the CDR3 is TGTGCCAGCAGCGTAGTCCCTGAAGCTTTCTTT. The chain couples TRBV2 to TRBJ1-1, with no clear D. Trimming shortened V by 6 bases and J by 6 bases, and 8 bases separated the two germline ends. Germline V gives CDR1 SNHLY, CDR2 FYNNEI. The CDR3 covers 11 residues.

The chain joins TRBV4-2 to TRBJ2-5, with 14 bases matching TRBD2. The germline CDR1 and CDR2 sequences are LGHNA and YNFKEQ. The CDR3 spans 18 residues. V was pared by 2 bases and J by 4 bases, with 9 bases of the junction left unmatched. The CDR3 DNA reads TGTGCCAGCAGCCAATCAGGACTAGCGGGAGGAGGGGGAGAGACCCAGTACTTC. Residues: CASSQSGLAGGGGETQYF.

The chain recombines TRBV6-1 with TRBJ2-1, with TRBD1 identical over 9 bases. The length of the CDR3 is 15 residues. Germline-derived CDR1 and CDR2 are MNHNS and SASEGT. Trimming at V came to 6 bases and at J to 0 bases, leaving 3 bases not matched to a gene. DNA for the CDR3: TGTGCCAGCAGGGAGACAGGGGGCTCCTACAATGAGCAGTTCTTC. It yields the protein CASRETGGSYNEQFF.

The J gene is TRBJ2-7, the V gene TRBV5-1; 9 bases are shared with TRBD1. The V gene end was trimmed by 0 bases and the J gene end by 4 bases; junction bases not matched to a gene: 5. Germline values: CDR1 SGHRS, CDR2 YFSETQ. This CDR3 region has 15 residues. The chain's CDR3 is CASSLGTGGRYEQYF. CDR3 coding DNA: TGCGCCAGCAGCTTGGGTACAGGGGGCAGGTACGAGCAGTACTTC. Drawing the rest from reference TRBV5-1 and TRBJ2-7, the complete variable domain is KAGVTQTPRYLIKTRGQQVTLSCSPISGHRSVSWYQQTPGQGLQFLFEYFSETQRNKGNFPGRFSGRQFSNSRSEMNVSTLELGDSALYLCASSLGTGGRYEQYFGPGTRLTVT.